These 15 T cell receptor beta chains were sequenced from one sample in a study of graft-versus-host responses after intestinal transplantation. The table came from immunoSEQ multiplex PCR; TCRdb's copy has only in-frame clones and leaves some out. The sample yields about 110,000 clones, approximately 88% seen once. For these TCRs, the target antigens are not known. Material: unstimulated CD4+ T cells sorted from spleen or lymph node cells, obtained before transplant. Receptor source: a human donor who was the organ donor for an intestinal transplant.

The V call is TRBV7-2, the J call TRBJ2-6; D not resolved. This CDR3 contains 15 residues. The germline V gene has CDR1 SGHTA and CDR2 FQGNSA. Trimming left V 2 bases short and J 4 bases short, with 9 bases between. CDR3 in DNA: TGTGCCAGCAGCTTAAGGTTGTCAGGGGCCAACGTCCTGACTTTC. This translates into CASSLRLSGANVLTF.

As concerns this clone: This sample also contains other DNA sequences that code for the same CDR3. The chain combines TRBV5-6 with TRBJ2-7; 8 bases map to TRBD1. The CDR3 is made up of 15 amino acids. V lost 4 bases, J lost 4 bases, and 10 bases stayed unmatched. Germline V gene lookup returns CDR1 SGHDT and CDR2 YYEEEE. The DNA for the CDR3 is TGTGCCAGCAGCGCTGGACAGGGCCGAATTTACGAGCAGTACTTC. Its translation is CASSAGQGRIYEQYF.

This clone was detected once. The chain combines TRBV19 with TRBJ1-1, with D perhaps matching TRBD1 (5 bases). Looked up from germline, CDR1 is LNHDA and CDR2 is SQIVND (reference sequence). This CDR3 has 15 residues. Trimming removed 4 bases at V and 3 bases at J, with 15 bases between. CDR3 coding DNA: TGTGCCAGTAGTAGGGACCCCGAGGTGGACACTGAAGCTTTCTTT. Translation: CASSRDPEVDTEAFF.

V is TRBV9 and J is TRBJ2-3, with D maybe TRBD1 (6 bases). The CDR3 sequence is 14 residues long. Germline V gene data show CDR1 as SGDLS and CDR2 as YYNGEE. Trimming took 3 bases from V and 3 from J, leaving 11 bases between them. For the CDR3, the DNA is TGTGCCAGCAGCGCCCCCACAGGGACAGATACGCAGTATTTT. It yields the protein CASSAPTGTDTQYF.

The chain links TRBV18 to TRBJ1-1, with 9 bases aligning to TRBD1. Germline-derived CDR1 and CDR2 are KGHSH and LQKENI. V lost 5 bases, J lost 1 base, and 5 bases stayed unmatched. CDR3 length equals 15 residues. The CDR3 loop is CASSLRTGANTEAFF. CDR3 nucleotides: TGTGCCAGCTCATTACGGACAGGGGCGAACACTGAAGCTTTCTTT.

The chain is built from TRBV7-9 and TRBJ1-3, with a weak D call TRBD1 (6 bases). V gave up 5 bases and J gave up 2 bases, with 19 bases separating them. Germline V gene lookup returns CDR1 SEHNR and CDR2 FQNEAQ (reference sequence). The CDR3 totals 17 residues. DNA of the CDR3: TGTGCCAGCAGCCTAGGTTCCCGAAGGGGGGCTGGAAACACCATATATTTT. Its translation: CASSLGSRRGAGNTIYF. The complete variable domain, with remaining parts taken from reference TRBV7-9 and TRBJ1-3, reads DTGVSQNPRHKITKRGQNVTFRCDPISEHNRLYWYRQTLGQGPEFLTYFQNEAQLEKSRLLSDRFSAERPKGSFSTLEIQRTEQGDSAMYLCASSLGSRRGAGNTIYFGEGSWLTVV.

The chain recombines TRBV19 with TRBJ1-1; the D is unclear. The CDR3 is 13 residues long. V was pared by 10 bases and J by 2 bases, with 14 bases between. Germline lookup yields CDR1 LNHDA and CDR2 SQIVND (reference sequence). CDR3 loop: CATAPRPNTEAFF. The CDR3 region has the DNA TGTGCCACTGCCCCGAGACCAAACACTGAAGCTTTCTTT.

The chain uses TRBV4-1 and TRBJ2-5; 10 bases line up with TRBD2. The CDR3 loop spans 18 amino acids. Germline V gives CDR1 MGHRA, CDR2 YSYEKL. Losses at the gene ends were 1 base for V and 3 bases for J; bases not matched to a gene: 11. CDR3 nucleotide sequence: TGCGCCAGCAGCCAAGTCTTAACTAGCGGGATAAAGAAAGAGACCCAGTACTTC. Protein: CASSQVLTSGIKKETQYF.

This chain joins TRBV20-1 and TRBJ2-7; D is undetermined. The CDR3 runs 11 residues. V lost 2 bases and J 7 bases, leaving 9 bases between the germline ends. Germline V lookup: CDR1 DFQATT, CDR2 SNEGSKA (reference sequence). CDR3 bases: TGCAGTGCTAGACCCCTGGGTGAGCAGTACTTC. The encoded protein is CSARPLGEQYF.

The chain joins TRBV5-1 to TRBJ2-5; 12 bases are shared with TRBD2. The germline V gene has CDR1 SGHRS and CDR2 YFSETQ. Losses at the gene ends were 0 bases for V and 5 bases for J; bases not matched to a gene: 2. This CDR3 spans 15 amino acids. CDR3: CASSLASGGAETQYF. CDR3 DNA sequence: TGCGCCAGCAGCTTGGCTAGCGGGGGGGCTGAGACCCAGTACTTC.

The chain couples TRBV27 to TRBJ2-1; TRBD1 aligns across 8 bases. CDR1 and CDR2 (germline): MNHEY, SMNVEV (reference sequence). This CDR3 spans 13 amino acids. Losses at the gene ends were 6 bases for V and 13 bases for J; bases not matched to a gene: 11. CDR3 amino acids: CASREADRASQFF. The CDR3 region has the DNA TGTGCCAGCAGGGAAGCGGACAGGGCTTCACAGTTCTTC.

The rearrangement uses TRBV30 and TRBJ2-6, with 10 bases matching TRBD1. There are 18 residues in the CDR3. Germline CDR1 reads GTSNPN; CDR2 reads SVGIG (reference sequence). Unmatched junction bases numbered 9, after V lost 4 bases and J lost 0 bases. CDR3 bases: TGTGCCTGGACCCAGGGACAGGGGATACTCTCTGGGGCCAACGTCCTGACTTTC. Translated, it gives CAWTQGQGILSGANVLTF.

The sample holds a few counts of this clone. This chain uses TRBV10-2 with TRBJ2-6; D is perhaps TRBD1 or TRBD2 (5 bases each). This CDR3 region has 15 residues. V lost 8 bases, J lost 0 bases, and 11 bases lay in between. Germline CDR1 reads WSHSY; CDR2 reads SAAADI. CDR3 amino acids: CASVAGGSGANVLTF. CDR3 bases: TGCGCCAGCGTTGCTGGGGGCTCTGGGGCCAACGTCCTGACTTTC.

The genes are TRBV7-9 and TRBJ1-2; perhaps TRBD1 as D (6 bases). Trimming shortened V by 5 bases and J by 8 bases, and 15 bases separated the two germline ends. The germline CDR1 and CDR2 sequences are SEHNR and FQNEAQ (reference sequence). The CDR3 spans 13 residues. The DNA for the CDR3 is TGTGCCAGCAGCCTCCGGGGGCTTCGGGGCTACACCTTC. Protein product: CASSLRGLRGYTF.

For the CDR3, the DNA is TGTGCCAGCAGTTCCGGGACAATTTATCAGCCCCAGCATTTT. This codes for CASSSGTIYQPQHF. This chain uses TRBV7-8 with TRBJ1-5; D possibly corresponds to TRBD1 (6 bases). Germline V CDR1 and CDR2: SGHVS, FQNEAQ. This CDR3 is built from 14 residues. V dropped 6 bases and J dropped 5 bases, with 14 bases sitting between them.